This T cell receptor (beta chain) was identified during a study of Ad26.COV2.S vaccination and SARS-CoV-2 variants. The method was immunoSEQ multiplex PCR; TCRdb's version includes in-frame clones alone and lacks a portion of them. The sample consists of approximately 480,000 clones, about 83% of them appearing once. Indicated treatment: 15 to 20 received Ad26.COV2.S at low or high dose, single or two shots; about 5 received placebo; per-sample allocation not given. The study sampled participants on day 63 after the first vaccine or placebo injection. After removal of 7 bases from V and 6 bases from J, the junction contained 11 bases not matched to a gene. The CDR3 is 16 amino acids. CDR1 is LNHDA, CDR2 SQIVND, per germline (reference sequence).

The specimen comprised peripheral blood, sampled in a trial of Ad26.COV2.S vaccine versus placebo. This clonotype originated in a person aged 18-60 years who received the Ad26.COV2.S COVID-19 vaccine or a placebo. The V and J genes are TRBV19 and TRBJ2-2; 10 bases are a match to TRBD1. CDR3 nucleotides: TGTGCCAGTAACCCCACCGGGACAGGGGTCCCCGGGGAGCTGTTTTTT. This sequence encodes CASNPTGTGVPGELFF.